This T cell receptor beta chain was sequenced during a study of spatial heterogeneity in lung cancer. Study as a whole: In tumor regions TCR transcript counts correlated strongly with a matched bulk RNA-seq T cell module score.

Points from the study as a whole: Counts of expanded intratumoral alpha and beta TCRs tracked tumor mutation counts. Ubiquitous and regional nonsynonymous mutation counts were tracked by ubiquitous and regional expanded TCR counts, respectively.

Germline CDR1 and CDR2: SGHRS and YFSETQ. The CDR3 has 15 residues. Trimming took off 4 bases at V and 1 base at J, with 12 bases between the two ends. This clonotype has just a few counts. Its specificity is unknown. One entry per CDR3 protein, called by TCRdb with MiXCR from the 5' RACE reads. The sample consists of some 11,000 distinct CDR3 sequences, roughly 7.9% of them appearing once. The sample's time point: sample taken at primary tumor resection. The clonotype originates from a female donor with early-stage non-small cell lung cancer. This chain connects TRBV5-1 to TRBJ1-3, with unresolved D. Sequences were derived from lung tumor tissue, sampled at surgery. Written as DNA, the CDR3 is TGCGCCAGCAGCCAGGAGCCCACTTCTGGAAACACCATATATTTT. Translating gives CASSQEPTSGNTIYF.